This T cell receptor beta chain is drawn from a study of siplizumab effects on memory and regulatory T cells. Per-sample assaying covered roughly 93,000 TCR templates. The method was immunoSEQ multiplex PCR; TCRdb's version includes in-frame clones alone and lacks a portion of them. The data contain more than 85,000 clones, 80% to 95% of them seen just once; the ten biggest clones take up 1% to 1.5%. Study-wide results and caveats: In unstimulated cells, naive T cells appeared more diverse than memory T cells and seemed major alloresponse contributors.

A note on this clone: Its specificity is unknown.

The CDR3 runs 13 residues. CDR1 MDHEN and CDR2 SYDVKM come from the germline V gene. V lost 5 bases, J lost 0 bases, and 7 bases lay in between. The TCR comes from a human donor in good health. This chain uses TRBV28 with TRBJ1-1; D gene uncertain. The sequenced sample consisted of CD4+ T cells sorted from blood. The CDR3 loop is CASSGRVNTEAFF. CDR3 coding DNA: TGTGCCAGCAGTGGTCGGGTGAACACTGAAGCTTTCTTT. Using reference TRBV28 and TRBJ1-1 for the parts outside the CDR3, the full variable domain is DVKVTQSSRYLVKRTGEKVFLECVQDMDHENMFWYRQDPGLGLRLIYFSYDVKMKEKGDIPEGYSVSREKKERFSLILESASTNQTSMYLCASSGRVNTEAFFGQGTRLTVV.